This T cell receptor (beta chain) emerged from a study of cytomegalovirus exposure and HLA in healthy donors. Whole-study findings and limits: A classifier reportedly called cytomegalovirus status with high sensitivity and specificity. Among TCR beta chains, those listed as cytomegalovirus-associated numbered approximately 150.

Use of 60 Vbeta and 13 Jbeta primers characterized the PCR. TCRdb's table, derived via immunoSEQ multiplex PCR, lists solely in-frame clones and lacks some. Recorded for this sample: 70,000 to 80,000 clones. The CDR3 is 13 residues long. Germline loops: CDR1 MNHEY, CDR2 SVGAGI. The V segment lost 7 bases and the J segment 5 bases; nucleotides outside the gene matches: 5. As concerns this clone: Its antigen is unidentified.

The sequenced sample consisted of PBMCs. The TCR comes from a man in his forties or fifties in good health and CMV-seronegative. The chain recombines TRBV6-5 with TRBJ2-1; 7 bases are shared with TRBD2. Written as DNA, the CDR3 is TGTGCCAGCACCGGGGGGTTTCACAATGAGCAGTTCTTC. It codes for CASTGGFHNEQFF.